This T cell receptor beta chain derives from a study of technical replicates of blood from several donors. Germline values: CDR1 MNHEY, CDR2 SVGAGI. There are 14 residues in the CDR3. V dropped 3 bases and J dropped 5; count of bases not matched to a gene: 6. Data came from immunoSEQ multiplex PCR; TCRdb stores just in-frame clones and leaves some out. The sample has some 87,000 clones; about 96% are singletons. This sequence originates from a human donor in good health. The rearrangement links TRBV6-5 to TRBJ1-2; TRBD1 aligns across 7 bases. Material: T cells isolated from PBMCs. CDR3 in amino acids: CASSYAGTEYGYTF. CDR3 in DNA: TGTGCCAGCAGTTATGCCGGGACAGAGTATGGCTACACCTTC.